This TCR beta chain is from a study of blood T cell repertoires in COVID-19. Whole-study context: Material from acute and convalescent COVID-19 was sourced from the United States, Italy and Spain.

Germline V gives CDR1 SGHVS, CDR2 FQNEAQ. V trimming: 5 bases; J trimming: 4 bases; junction bases outside the gene matches: 2. This CDR3 is built from 14 residues. Repertoires were generated with immunoSEQ multiplex PCR, while TCRdb's copy carries only in-frame clones and drops some. Seen here are some 83,000 clones, roughly nine tenths observed once, and the top ten hold roughly 2.3%. The receptor was derived from a man aged 50 to 59 with acute or convalescent COVID-19. The sequenced material came from peripheral blood. V usage is TRBV7-8 and J usage is TRBJ1-3, with 10 bases that match TRBD1. The CDR3: CASSPGQGGNTIYF. The CDR3 nucleotides read TGTGCCAGCAGCCCGGGACAGGGGGGAAACACCATATATTTT.